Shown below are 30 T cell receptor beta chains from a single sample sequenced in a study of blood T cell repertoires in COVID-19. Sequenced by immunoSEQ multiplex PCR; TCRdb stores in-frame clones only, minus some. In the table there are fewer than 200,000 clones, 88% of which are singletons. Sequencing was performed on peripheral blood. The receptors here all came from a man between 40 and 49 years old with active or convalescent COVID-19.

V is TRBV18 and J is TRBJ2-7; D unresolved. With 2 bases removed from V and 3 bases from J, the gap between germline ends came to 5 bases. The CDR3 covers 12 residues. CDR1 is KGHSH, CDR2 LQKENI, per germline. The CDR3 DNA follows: TGTGCCAGCTCACCAACTGGCTACGAGCAGTACTTC. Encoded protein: CASSPTGYEQYF.

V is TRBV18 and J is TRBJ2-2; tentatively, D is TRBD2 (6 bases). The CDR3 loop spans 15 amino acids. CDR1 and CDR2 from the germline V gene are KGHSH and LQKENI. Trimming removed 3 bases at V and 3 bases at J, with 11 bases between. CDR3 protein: CASSPDRRDTGELFF. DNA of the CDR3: TGTGCCAGCTCACCTGATCGGAGGGACACCGGGGAGCTGTTTTTT.

CDR3 amino acids: CASSLVGVIYEQYF. CDR3 bases: TGCGCCAGCAGCTTGGTAGGGGTAATCTACGAGCAGTACTTC. This chain uses TRBV5-1 with TRBJ2-7, with a weak D call TRBD1 (5 bases). The germline CDR1 and CDR2 sequences are SGHRS and YFSETQ. Trimming removed 0 bases from V and 3 bases from J, with 10 bases in between. This CDR3 region has 14 residues.

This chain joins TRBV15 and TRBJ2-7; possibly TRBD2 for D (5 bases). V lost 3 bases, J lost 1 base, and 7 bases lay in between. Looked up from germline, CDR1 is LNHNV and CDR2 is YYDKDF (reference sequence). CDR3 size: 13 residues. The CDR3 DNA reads TGTGCCACCAGCAGGGGAGCTTCCTACGAGCAGTACTTC. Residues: CATSRGASYEQYF.

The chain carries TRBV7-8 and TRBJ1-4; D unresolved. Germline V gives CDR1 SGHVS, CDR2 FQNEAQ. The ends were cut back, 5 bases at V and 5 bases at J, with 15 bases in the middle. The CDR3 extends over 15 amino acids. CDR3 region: CASSPTPTGNEKLFF. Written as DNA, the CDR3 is TGTGCCAGCAGCCCGACCCCGACGGGAAATGAAAAACTGTTTTTT. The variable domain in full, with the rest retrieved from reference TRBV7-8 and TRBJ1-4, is GAGVSQSPRYKVAKRGQDVALRCDPISGHVSLFWYQQALGQGPEFLTYFQNEAQLDKSGLPSDRFFAERPEGSVSTLKIQRTQQEDSAVYLCASSPTPTGNEKLFFGSGTQLSVL.

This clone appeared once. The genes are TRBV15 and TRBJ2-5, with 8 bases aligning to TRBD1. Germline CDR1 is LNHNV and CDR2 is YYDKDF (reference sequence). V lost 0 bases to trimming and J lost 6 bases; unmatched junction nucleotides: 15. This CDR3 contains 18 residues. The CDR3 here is CATSREGLGTGFLKTQYF. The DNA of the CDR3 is TGTGCCACCAGCAGAGAAGGATTAGGGACAGGCTTCTTAAAGACCCAGTACTTC.

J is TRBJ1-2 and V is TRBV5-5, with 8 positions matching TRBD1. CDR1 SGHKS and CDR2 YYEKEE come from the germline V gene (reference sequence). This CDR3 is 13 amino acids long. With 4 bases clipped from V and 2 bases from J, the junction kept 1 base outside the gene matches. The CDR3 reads CASSRTGNYGYTF. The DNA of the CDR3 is TGTGCCAGCAGCAGGACAGGGAACTATGGCTACACCTTC.

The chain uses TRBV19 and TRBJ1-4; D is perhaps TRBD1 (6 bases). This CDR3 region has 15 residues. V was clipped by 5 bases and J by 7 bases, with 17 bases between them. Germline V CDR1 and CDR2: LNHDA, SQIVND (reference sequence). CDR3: CASSAWTEPLEKLFF. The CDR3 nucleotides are TGTGCCAGTAGTGCCTGGACAGAACCGCTTGAAAAACTGTTTTTT.

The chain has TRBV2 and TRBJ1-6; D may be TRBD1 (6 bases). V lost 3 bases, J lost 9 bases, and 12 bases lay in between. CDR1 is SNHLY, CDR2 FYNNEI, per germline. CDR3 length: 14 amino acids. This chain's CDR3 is CASSETGRSSPLHF. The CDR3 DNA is TGTGCCAGCAGTGAGACAGGCCGGAGTTCACCCCTCCACTTT.

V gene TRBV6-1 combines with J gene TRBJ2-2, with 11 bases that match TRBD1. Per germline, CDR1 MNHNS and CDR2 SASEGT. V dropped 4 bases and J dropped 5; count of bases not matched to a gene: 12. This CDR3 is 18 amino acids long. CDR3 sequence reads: CASSGRTGGVSETGELFF. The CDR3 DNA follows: TGTGCCAGCAGTGGACGGACAGGGGGCGTATCGGAAACCGGGGAGCTGTTTTTT.

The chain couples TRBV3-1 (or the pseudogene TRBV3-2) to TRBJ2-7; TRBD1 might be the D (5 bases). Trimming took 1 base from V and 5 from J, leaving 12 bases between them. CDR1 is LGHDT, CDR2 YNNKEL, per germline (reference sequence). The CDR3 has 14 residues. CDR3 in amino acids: CASSQGAGPHEQYF. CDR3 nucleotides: TGTGCCAGCAGCCAAGGAGCAGGGCCCCACGAGCAGTACTTC.

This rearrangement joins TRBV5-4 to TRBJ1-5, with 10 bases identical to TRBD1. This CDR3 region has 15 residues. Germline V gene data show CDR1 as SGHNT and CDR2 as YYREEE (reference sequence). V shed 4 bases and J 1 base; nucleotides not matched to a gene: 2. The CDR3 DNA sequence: TGTGCCAGCAGCCGACAGGGGGCAAGCAATCAGCCCCAGCATTTT. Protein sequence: CASSRQGASNQPQHF.

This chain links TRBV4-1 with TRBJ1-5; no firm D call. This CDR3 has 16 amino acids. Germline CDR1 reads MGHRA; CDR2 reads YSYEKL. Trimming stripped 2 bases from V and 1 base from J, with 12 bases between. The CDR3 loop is CASSQTASTSNQPQHF. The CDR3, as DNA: TGCGCCAGCAGCCAAACCGCCAGTACGAGCAATCAGCCCCAGCATTTT.

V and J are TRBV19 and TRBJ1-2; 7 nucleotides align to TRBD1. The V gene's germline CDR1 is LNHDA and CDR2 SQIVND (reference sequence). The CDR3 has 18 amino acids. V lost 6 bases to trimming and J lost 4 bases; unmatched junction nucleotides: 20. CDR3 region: CASSNRQGYSLRGYGYTF. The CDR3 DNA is TGTGCCAGTAGCAATCGACAGGGATATTCCCTCCGAGGCTATGGCTACACCTTC.

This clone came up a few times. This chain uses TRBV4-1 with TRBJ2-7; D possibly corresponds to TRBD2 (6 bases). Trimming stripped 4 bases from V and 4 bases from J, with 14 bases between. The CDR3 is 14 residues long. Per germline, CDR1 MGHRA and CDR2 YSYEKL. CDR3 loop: CASSRDGSLYEQYF. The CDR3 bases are TGCGCCAGCAGCCGAGACGGGAGTTTATACGAGCAGTACTTC.

The CDR3 loop reads CATSPGLAGGPNGELFF. The CDR3 bases are TGTGCCACATCACCGGGACTAGCGGGGGGGCCGAACGGGGAGCTGTTTTTT. V usage is TRBV11-2 and J usage is TRBJ2-2; 16 bases fit TRBD2. J lost 7 bases, V lost 10 bases, and 12 bases had no gene match. This CDR3 is built from 17 residues. Germline CDR1 SGHAT, CDR2 FQNNGV. Full variable domain (missing parts from reference TRBV11-2 and TRBJ2-2): EAGVAQSPRYKIIEKRQSVAFWCNPISGHATLYWYQQILGQGPKLLIQFQNNGVVDDSQLPKDRFSAERLKGVDSTLKIQPAKLEDSAVYLCATSPGLAGGPNGELFFGEGSRLTVL.

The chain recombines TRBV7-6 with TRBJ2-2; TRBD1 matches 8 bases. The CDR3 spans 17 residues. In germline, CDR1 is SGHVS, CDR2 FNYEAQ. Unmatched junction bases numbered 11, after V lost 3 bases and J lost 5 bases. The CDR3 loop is CASSFTTGALFTGELFF. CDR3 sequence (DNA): TGTGCCAGCAGCTTTACGACAGGGGCACTTTTTACCGGGGAGCTGTTTTTT.

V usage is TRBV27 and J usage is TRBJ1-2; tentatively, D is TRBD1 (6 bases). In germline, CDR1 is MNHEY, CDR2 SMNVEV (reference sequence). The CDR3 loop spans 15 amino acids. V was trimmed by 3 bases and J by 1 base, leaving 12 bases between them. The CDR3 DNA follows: TGTGCCAGCAGTTTCCAGGGGTCTTTTAACTATGGCTACACCTTC. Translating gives CASSFQGSFNYGYTF.

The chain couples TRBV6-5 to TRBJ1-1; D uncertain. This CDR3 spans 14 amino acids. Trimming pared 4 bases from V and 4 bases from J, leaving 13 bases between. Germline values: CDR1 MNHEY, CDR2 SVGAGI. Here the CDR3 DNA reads TGTGCCAGCAGTTCCAAGACTCGGGGCACTGAAGCTTTCTTT. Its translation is CASSSKTRGTEAFF.

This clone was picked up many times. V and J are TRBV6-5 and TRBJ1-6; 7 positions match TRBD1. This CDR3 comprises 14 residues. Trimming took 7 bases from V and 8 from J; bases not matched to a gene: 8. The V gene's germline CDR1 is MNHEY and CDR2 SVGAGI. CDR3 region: CASTLGQVDSPLHF. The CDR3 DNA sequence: TGTGCCAGCACCCTAGGACAGGTGGATTCACCCCTCCACTTT.

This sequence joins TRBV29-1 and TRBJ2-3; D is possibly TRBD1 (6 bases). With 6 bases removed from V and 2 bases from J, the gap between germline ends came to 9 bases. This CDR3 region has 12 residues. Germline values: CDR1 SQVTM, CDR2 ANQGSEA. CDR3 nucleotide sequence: TGCAGCGTACAGGGAAACACAGATACGCAGTATTTT. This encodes CSVQGNTDTQYF.

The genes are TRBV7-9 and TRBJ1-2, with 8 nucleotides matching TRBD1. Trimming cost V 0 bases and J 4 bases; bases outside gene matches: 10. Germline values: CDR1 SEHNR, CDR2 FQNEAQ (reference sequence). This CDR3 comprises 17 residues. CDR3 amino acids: CASSLAGGRGQAYGYTF. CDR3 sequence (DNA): TGTGCCAGCAGCTTAGCGGGAGGCAGGGGGCAAGCCTATGGCTACACCTTC.

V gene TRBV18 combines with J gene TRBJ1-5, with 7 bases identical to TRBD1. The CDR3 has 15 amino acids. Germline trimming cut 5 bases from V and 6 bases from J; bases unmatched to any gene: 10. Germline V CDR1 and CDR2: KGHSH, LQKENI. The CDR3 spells CASSATTGRGQPQHF. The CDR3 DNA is TGTGCCAGCTCAGCTACGACAGGGCGCGGTCAGCCCCAGCATTTT.

The CDR3 nucleotides read TGTGCCATCAGTCCTACGGGAGCCCTACCCTACGAGCAGTACTTC. This encodes CAISPTGALPYEQYF. This sequence joins TRBV10-3 and TRBJ2-7, with a tentative D call TRBD2 (6 bases). The CDR3 is made up of 15 amino acids. Germline CDR1 is ENHRY and CDR2 is SYGVKD. Trimming took off 5 bases at V and 2 bases at J, with 16 bases between the two ends.

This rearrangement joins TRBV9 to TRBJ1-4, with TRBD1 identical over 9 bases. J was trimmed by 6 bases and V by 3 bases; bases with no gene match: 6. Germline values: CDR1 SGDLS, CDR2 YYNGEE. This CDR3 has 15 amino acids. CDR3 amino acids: CASSATTGGDEKLFF. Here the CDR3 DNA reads TGTGCCAGCAGCGCCACGACAGGGGGTGATGAAAAACTGTTTTTT.

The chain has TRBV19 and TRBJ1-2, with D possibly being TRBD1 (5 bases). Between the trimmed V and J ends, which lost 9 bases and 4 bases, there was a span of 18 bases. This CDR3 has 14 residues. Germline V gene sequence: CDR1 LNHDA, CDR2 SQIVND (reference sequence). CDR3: CASRSPQGPYGYTF. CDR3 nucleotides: TGTGCCAGCCGTAGTCCTCAGGGTCCCTATGGCTACACCTTC.

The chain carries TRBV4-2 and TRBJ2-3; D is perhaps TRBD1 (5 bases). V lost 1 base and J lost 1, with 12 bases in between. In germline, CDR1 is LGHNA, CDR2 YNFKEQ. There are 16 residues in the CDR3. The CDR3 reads CASSQAQGLGTDTQYF. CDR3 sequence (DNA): TGTGCCAGCAGCCAAGCCCAGGGATTGGGCACAGATACGCAGTATTTT.

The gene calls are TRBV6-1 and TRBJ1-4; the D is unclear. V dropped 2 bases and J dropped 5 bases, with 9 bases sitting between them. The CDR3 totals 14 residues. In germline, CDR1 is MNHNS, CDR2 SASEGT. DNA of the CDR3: TGTGCCAGCAGTGAAATGGGCAGGAATGAAAAACTGTTTTTT. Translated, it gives CASSEMGRNEKLFF.

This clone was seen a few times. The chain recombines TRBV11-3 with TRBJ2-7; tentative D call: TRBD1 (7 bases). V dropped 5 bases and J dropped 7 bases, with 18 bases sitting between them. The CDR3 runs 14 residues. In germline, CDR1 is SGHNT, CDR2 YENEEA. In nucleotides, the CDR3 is TGTGCCAGCAGCCCCGGACCAGGGGGGTGGGAGCAGTACTTC. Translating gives CASSPGPGGWEQYF.

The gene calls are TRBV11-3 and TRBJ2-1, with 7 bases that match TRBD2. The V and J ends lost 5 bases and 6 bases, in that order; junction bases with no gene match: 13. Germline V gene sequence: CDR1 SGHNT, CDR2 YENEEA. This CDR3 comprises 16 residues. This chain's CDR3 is CASSNRLAPRGNEQFF. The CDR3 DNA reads TGTGCCAGCAGCAATCGACTAGCCCCCCGGGGCAATGAGCAGTTCTTC.